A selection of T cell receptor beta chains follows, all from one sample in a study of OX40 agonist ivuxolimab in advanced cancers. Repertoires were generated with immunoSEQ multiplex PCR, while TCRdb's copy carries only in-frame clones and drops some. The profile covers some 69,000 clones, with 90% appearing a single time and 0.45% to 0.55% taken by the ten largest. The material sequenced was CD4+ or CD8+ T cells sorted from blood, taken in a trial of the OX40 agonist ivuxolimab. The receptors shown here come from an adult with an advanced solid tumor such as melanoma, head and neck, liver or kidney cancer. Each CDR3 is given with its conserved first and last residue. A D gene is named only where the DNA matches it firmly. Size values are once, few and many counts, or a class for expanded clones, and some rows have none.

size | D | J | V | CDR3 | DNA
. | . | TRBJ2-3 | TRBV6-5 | CATRVGLVTDTQYF | TGTGCCACTCGGGTTGGGTTAGTCACAGATACGCAGTATTTT
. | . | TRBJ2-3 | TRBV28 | CASSFPDRRTDTQYF | TGTGCCAGCAGCTTCCCCGATCGTCGCACAGATACGCAGTATTTT
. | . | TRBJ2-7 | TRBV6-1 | CASSLRSHEQYF | TGTGCCAGCAGTCTAAGATCGCACGAGCAGTACTTC
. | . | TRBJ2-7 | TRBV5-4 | CASTSGALRGEGEQYF | TGTGCCAGCACCTCGGGAGCCCTAAGGGGGGAGGGCGAGCAGTACTTC
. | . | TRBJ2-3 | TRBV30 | CAWDPGLGSGQYF | TGTGCCTGGGACCCGGGATTAGGGAGCGGGCAGTATTTT
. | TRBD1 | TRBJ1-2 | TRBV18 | CASSPRDRGDGYTF | TGTGCCAGCTCACCACGGGACAGGGGTGATGGCTACACCTTC
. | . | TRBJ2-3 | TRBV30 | CACRSQYTDTQYF | TGTGCCTGTCGGTCACAGTACACAGATACGCAGTATTTT
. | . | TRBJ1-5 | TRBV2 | CASSRLTSGRNQPQHF | TGTGCCAGCAGCCGTTTGACTTCGGGGCGCAATCAGCCCCAGCATTTT
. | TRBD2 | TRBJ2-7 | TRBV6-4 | CASPGRGTPYYEQYF | TGTGCCAGCCCCGGGAGGGGGACGCCATACTACGAGCAGTACTTC
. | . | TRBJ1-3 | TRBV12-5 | CASGLTGRDTIYF | TGTGCTAGTGGTTTGACAGGGCGAGACACCATATATTTT
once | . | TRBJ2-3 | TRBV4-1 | CASSQEGAVRTDTQYF | TGCGCCAGCAGCCAAGAGGGGGCGGTTCGCACAGATACGCAGTATTTT
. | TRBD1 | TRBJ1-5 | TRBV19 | CASSMDRDQPQHF | TGTGCCAGTAGTATGGACAGGGATCAGCCCCAGCATTTT
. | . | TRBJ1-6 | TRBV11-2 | CASTLTPGQSSYNSPLHF | TGTGCCAGCACTCTTACACCCGGGCAGAGCTCCTATAATTCACCCCTCCACTTT
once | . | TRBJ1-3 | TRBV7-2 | CASSLTLGAGNTIYF | TGTGCCAGCAGCTTGACCCTGGGGGCTGGAAACACCATATATTTT
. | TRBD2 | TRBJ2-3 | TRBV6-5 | CASTGLAADTQYF | TGTGCCAGCACGGGACTAGCGGCAGATACGCAGTATTTT
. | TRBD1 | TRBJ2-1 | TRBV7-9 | CASSWGQGSYNEQFF | TGTGCCAGCAGCTGGGGACAGGGATCTTACAATGAGCAGTTCTTC
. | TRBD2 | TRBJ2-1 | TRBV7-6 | CASGGRETYNEQFF | TGTGCCAGCGGCGGGAGGGAGACCTACAATGAGCAGTTCTTC
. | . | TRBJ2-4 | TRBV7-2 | CASSPPGTVQNIQYF | TGTGCCAGCAGCCCCCCCGGGACGGTTCAAAACATTCAGTACTTC
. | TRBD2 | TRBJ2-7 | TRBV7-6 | CASSMGLAGIREQYF | TGTGCCAGCAGCATGGGACTAGCGGGAATCCGCGAGCAGTACTTC
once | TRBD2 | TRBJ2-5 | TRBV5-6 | CASLGRTSGRATGETQYF | TGTGCCAGCTTGGGAAGGACTAGCGGGAGGGCGACAGGGGAGACCCAGTACTTC
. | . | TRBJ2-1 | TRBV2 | CASQTESNEQFF | TGTGCCAGCCAGACAGAGAGCAATGAGCAGTTCTTC
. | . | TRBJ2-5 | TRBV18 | CASSPYQETQYF | TGTGCCAGCTCACCATACCAAGAGACCCAGTACTTC
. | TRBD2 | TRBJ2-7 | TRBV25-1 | CASRGGGGQYF | TGTGCCAGCAGGGGGGGGGGAGGGCAGTACTTC
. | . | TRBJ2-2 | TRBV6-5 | CASSKGTLKLFF | TGTGCCAGCAGCAAGGGGACACTTAAGCTGTTTTTT
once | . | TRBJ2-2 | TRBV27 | CASSLSRDTGELFF | TGTGCCAGCAGTTTATCGCGGGACACCGGGGAGCTGTTTTTT
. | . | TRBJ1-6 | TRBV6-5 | CASKKGYNSPLHF | TGTGCCAGCAAGAAAGGGTATAATTCACCCCTCCACTTT
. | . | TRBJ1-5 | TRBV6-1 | CASSATGNQPQHF | TGTGCCAGCAGTGCAACAGGGAATCAGCCCCAGCATTTT
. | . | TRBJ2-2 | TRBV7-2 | CASSSSAVATGELFF | TGTGCCAGCAGCTCCTCTGCCGTGGCCACCGGGGAGCTGTTTTTT
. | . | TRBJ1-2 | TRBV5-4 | CASSLSGNGYTF | TGTGCCAGCAGCTTGTCAGGGAATGGCTACACCTTC
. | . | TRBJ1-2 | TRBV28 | CALREAYGYTF | TGTGCCCTCCGGGAGGCCTATGGCTACACCTTC
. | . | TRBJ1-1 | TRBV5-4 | CASSMAGRPNTEAFF | TGTGCCAGCAGCATGGCCGGGAGACCGAACACTGAAGCTTTCTTT
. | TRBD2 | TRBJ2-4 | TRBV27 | CASSPVGPRLAGGVTKNIQYF | TGTGCCAGCAGTCCCGTCGGGCCCCGACTAGCGGGAGGGGTCACCAAAAACATTCAGTACTTC
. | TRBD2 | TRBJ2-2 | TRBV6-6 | CASRPGGRRAGELFF | TGTGCCAGCAGACCTGGCGGGAGGAGGGCCGGGGAGCTGTTTTTT
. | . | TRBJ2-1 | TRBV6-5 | CASSYSRFYNEQFF | TGTGCCAGCAGTTACTCGAGATTCTACAATGAGCAGTTCTTC
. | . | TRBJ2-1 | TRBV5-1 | CASSLGRSSYNEQFF | TGCGCCAGCAGCTTAGGTCGGAGCTCCTACAATGAGCAGTTCTTC